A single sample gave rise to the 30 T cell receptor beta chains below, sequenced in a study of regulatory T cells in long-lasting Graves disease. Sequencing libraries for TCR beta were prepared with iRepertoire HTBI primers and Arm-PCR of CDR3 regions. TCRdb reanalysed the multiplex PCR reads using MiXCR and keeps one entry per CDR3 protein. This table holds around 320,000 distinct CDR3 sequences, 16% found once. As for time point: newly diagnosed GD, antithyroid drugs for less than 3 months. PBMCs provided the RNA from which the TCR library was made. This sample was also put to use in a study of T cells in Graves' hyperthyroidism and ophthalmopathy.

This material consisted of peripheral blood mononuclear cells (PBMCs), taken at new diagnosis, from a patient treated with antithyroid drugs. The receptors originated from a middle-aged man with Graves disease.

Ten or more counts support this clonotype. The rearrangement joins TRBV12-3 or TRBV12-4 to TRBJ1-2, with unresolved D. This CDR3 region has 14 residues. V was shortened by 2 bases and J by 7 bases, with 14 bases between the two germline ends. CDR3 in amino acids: CASSLSSEFSGYTF. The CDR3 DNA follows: TGTGCCAGCAGTTTATCATCGGAATTCTCTGGCTACACCTTC.

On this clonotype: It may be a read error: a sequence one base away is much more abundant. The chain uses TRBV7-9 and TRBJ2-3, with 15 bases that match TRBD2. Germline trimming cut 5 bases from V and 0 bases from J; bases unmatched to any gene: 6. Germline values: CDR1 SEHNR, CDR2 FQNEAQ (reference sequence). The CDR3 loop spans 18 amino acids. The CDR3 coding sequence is TGTGCCAGCAGCCTCGGACTAGCGGGGGGGCTCAGCACAGATACGCAGTATTTT. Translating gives CASSLGLAGGLSTDTQYF.

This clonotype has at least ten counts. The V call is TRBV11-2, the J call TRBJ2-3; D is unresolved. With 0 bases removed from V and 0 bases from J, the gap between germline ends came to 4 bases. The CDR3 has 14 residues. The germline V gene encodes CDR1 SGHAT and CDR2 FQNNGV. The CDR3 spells CASSLDFSTDTQYF. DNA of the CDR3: TGTGCCAGCAGCTTAGATTTCAGCACAGATACGCAGTATTTT.

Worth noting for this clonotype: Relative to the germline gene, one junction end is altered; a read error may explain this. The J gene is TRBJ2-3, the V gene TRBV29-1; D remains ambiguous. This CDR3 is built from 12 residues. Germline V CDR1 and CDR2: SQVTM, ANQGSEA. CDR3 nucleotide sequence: TGCAGCGCCACGGTATTGTGGGATACGCGGTATTTT. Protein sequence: CSATVLWDTRYF.

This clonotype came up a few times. The CDR3 DNA reads as TGTGCCACCAGTGATCCTAGCGGGCCCCCAGATACGCAGTATTTT. Amino acids: CATSDPSGPPDTQYF. The rearrangement links TRBV24-1 to TRBJ2-3; TRBD2 matches 8 bases. This CDR3 is 15 amino acids long. Unmatched junction bases numbered 5, after V lost 3 bases and J lost 4 bases. In germline, CDR1 is KGHDR, CDR2 SFDVKD.

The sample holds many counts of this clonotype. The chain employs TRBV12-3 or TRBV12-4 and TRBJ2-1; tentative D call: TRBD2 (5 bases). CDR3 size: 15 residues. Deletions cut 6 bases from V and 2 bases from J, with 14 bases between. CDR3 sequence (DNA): TGTGCCAGCAGATTGAGCGGTGCCCCCTACAATGAGCAGTTCTTC. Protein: CASRLSGAPYNEQFF.

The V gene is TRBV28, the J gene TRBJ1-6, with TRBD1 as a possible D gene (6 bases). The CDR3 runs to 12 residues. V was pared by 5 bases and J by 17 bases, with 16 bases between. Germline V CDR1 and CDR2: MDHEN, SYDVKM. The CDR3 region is CASSPDRYSFHF. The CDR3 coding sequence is TGTGCCAGCAGTCCTGACAGGTACTCCTTCCACTTT. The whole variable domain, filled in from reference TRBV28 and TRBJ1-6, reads DVKVTQSSRYLVKRTGEKVFLECVQDMDHENMFWYRQDPGLGLRLIYFSYDVKMKEKGDIPEGYSVSREKKERFSLILESASTNQTSMYLCASSPDRYSFHFGNGTRLTVT.

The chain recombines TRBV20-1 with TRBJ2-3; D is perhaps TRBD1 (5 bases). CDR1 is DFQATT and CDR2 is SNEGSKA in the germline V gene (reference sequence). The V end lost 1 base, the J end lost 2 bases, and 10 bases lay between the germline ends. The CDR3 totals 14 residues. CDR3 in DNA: TGCAGTGCTAGAGTACAGGCCGCCACAGATACGCAGTATTTT. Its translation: CSARVQAATDTQYF.

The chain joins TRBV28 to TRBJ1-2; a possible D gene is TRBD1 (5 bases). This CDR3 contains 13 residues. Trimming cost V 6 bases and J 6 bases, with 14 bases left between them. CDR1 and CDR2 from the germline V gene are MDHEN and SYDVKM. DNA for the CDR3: TGTGCCAGCAGGGGATCTGGGACGGATGGCTACACCTTC. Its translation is CASRGSGTDGYTF.

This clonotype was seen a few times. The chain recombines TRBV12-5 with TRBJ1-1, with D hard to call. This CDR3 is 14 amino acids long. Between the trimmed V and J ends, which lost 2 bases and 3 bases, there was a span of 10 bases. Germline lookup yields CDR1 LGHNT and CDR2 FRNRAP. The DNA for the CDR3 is TGTGCTAGTGGTTTGTGGGAAGCCCACACTGAAGCTTTCTTT. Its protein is CASGLWEAHTEAFF.

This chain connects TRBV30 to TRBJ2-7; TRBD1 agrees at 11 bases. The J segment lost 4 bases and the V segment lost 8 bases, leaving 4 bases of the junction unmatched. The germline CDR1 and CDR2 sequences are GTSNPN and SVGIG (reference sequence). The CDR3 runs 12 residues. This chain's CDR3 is CARGTGGYEQYF. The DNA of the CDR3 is TGTGCCCGAGGGACAGGGGGTTACGAGCAGTACTTC.

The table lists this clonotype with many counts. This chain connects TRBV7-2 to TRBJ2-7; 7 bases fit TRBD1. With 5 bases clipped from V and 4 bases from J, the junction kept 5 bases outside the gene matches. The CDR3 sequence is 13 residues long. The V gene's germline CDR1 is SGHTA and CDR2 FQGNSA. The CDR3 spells CASSRDSFYEQYF. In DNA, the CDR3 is TGTGCCAGCAGCCGGGACAGCTTTTACGAGCAGTACTTC.

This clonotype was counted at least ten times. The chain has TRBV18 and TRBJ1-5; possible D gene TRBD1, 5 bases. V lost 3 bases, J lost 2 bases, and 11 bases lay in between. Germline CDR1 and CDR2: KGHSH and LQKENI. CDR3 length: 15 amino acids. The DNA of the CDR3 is TGTGCCAGCTCACCGCAGGGCAATCGCAATCAGCCCCAGCATTTT. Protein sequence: CASSPQGNRNQPQHF. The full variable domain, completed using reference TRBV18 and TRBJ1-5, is NAGVMQNPRHLVRRRGQEARLRCSPMKGHSHVYWYRQLPEEGLKFMVYLQKENIIDESGMPKERFSAEFPKEGPSILRIQQVVRGDSAAYFCASSPQGNRNQPQHFGDGTRLSIL.

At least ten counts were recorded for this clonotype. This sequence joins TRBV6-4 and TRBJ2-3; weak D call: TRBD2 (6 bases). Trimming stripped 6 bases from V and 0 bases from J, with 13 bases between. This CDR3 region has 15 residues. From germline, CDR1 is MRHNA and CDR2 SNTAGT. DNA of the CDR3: TGTGCCAGCAGAGCCGGGACTGCTAGCACAGATACGCAGTATTTT. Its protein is CASRAGTASTDTQYF.

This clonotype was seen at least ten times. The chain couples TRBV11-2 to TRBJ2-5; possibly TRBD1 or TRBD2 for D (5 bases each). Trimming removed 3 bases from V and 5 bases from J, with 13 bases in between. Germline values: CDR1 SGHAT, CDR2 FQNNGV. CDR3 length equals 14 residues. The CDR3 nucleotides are TGTGCCAGCAGCTTCTTGGGGCCGGGGGAGACCCAGTACTTC. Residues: CASSFLGPGETQYF.

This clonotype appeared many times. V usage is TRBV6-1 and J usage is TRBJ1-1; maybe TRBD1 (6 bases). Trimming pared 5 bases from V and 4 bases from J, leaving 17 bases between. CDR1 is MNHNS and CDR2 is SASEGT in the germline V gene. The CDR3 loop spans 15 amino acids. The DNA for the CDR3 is TGTGCCAGCAGTACGGGGGGGGCTGGGCGCACTGAAGCTTTCTTT. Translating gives CASSTGGAGRTEAFF.

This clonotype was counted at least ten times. This CDR3 is CASTTGGTKQYF. Written as DNA, the CDR3 is TGTGCCAGCACAACGGGGGGTACTAAGCAGTATTTT. The chain links TRBV28 to TRBJ2-3; 7 nucleotides align to TRBD2. Losses at the gene ends were 7 bases for V and 11 bases for J; bases not matched to a gene: 9. Germline assignment: CDR1 MDHEN and CDR2 SYDVKM. This CDR3 comprises 12 residues.

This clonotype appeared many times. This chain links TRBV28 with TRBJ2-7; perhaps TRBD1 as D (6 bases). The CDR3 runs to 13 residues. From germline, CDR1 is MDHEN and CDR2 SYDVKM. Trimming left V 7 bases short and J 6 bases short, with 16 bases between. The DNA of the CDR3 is TGTGCCAGCAACAGGAACAGGGTGGGCGAGCAGTACTTC. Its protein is CASNRNRVGEQYF.

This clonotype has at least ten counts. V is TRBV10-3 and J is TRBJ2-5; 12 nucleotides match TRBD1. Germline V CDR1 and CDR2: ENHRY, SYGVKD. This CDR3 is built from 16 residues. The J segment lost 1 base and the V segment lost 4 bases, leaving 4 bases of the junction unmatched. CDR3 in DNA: TGTGCCATCAGTGGGGACAGGGGGCTGCTCCAAGAGACCCAGTACTTC. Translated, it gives CAISGDRGLLQETQYF.

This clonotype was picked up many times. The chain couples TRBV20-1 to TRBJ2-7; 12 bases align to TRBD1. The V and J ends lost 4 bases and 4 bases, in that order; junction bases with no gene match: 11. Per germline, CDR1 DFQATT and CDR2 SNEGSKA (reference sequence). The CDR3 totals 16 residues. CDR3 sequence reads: CSATRTGTGGFYEQYF. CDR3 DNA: TGCAGTGCTACCCGGACCGGGACAGGGGGCTTTTACGAGCAGTACTTC.

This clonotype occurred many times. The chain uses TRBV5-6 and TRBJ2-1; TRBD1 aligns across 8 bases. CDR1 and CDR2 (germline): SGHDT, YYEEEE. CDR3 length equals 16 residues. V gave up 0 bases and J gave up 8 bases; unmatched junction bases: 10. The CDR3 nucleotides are TGTGCCAGCAGCTTGGGGGACAGGAGAGGATACGATGAGCAGTTCTTC. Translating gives CASSLGDRRGYDEQFF.

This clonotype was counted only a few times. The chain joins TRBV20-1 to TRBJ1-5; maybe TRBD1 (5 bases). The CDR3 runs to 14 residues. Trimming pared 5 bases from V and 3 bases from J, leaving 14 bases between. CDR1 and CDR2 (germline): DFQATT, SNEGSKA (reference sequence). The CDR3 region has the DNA TGCAGTGCTCGGCCAGGGATAGACAATCAGCCCCAGCATTTT. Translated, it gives CSARPGIDNQPQHF.

As DNA, the CDR3 is TGTGCCAGCAGCCCGCTCTCCGGGGAGCTGTTTTTT. It encodes CASSPLSGELFF. J is TRBJ2-2 and V is TRBV3-1; no clear D gene. The germline gives CDR1 LGHDT, CDR2 YNNKEL (reference sequence). This CDR3 is 12 amino acids long. V gave up 4 bases and J gave up 6 bases, with 6 bases separating them. The whole variable domain, filled in from reference TRBV3-1 and TRBJ2-2, reads DTAVSQTPKYLVTQMGNDKSIKCEQNLGHDTMYWYKQDSKKFLKIMFSYNNKELIINETVPNRFSPKSPDKAHLNLHINSLELGDSAVYFCASSPLSGELFFGEGSRLTVL.

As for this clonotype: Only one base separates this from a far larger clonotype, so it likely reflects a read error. CDR3 region: CASSYLGNLYEQFF. CDR3 DNA sequence: TGTGCCAGCAGTTACCTGGGGAACCTCTACGAGCAGTTCTTC. The V and J genes are TRBV6-2 or TRBV6-3 and TRBJ2-1, with D uncertain. Per the germline V gene, CDR1 is MNHEY and CDR2 is SVGEGT. Trimming removed 2 bases at V and 10 bases at J, with 15 bases between. This CDR3 is 14 amino acids long.

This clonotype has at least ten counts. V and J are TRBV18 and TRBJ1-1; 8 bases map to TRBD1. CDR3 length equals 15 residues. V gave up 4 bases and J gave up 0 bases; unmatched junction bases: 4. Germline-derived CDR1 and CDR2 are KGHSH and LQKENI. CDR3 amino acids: CASSHRQGLNTEAFF. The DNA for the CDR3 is TGTGCCAGCTCACACAGACAGGGGTTGAACACTGAAGCTTTCTTT.

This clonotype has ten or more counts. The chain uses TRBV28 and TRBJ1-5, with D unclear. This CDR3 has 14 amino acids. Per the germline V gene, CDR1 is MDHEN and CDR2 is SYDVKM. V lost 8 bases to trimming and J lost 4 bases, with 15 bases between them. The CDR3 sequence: CASQLPRRNQPQHF. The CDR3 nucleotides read TGTGCCAGCCAACTCCCCAGGAGGAATCAGCCCCAGCATTTT.

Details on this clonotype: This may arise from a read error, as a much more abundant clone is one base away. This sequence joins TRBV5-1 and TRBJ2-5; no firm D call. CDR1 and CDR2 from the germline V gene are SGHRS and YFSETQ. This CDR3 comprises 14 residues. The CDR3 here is CVSSPLPGGETQYF. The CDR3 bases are TGCGTCAGCAGCCCCCTCCCGGGTGGGGAGACCCAGTACTTC.

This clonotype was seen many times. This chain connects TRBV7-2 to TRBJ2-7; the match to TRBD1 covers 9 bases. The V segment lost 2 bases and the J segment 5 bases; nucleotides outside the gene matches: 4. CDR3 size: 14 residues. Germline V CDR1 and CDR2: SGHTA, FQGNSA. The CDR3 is CASSLRDRAHEQYF. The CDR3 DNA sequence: TGTGCCAGCAGCTTAAGGGACAGGGCCCACGAGCAGTACTTC.

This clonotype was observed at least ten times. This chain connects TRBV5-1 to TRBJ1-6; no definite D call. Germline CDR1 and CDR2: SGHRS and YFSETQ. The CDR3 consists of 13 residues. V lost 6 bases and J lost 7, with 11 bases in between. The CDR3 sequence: CASTKLGNSPLHF. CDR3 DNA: TGCGCCAGCACCAAACTGGGCAATTCACCCCTCCACTTT. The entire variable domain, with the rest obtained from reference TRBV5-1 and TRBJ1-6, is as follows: KAGVTQTPRYLIKTRGQQVTLSCSPISGHRSVSWYQQTPGQGLQFLFEYFSETQRNKGNFPGRFSGRQFSNSRSEMNVSTLELGDSALYLCASTKLGNSPLHFGNGTRLTVT.

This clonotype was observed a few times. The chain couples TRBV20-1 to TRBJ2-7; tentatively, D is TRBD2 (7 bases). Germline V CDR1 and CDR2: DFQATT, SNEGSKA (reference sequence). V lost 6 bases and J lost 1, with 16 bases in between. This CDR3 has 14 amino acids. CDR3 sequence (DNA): TGCAGTGCCCTGGGGGGGGCGCCATCCTACGAGCAGTACTTC. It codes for CSALGGAPSYEQYF.